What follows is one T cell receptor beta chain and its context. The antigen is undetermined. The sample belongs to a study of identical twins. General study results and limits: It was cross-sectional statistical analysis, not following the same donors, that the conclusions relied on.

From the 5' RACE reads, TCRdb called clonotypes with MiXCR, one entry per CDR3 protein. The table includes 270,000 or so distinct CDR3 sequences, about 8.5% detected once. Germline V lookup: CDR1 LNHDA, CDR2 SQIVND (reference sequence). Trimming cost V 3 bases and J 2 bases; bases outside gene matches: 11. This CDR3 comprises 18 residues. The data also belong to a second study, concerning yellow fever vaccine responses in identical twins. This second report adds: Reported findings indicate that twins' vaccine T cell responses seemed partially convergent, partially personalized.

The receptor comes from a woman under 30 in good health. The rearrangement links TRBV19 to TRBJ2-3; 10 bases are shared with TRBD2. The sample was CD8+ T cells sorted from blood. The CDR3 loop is CASSISPRTSGPTDTQYF. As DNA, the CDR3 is TGTGCCAGTAGTATTAGCCCCCGGACTAGCGGCCCCACAGATACGCAGTATTTT. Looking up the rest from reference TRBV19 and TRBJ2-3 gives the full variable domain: DGGITQSPKYLFRKEGQNVTLSCEQNLNHDAMYWYRQDPGQGLRLIYYSQIVNDFQKGDIAEGYSVSREKKESFPLTVTSAQKNPTAFYLCASSISPRTSGPTDTQYFGPGTRLTVL.